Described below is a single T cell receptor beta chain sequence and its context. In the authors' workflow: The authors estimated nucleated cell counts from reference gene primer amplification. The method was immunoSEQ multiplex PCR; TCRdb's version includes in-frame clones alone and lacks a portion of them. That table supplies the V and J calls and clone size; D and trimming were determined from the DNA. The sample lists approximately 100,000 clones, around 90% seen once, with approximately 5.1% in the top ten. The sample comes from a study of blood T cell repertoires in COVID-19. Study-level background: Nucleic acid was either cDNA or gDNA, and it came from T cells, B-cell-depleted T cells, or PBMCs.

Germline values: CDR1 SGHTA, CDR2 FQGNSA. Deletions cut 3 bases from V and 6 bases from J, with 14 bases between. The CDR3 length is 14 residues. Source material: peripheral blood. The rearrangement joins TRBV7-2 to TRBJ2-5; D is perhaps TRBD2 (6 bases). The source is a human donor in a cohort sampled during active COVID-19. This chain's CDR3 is CASSLGGGGKTQYF. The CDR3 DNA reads TGTGCCAGCAGCTTGGGTGGGGGAGGCAAGACCCAGTACTTC.